The rows below give T cell receptor beta chains drawn from one sample of a study of control samples from healthy donors and cancer patients. TCRdb's table, derived via immunoSEQ multiplex PCR, lists solely in-frame clones and lacks some. This sample yields around 30,000 clones, of which about 86% are seen a single time; 1.6% belongs to the top ten. The sequenced sample was PBMCs. The receptor set was obtained from a woman aged 40 to 50 with lung cancer. Each CDR3 is given with its conserved first and last residue. D genes are given only for firm matches. Some rows mark clone size as missing; the rest say once, few, many or name a class of expanded clone.

j_call clone_size v_call d_call cdr3_nt cdr3_aa
TRBJ2-7 NA TRBV25-1 TRBD1 TGTGCCAGCAGTAAGACGGACAGGGAGCCCCCCTCCTACGAGCAGTACTTC CASSKTDREPPSYEQYF
TRBJ1-2 few TRBV11-3 NA TGTGCCAGCAGCACCCGCCGCGGGGACGCCGGCTACACCTTC CASSTRRGDAGYTF
TRBJ1-6 few TRBV9 NA TGTGCCAGCAGCGTACAAGGGGATAATTCACCCCTCCACTTT CASSVQGDNSPLHF
TRBJ1-2 NA TRBV19 NA TGTGCCAGTATTCGGGACGGCGGAGGCTATGGCTACACCTTC CASIRDGGGYGYTF
TRBJ1-1 NA TRBV2 TRBD1 TGTGCCAGCAGTTGGGACAGGTTAGACACTGAAGCTTTCTTT CASSWDRLDTEAFF
TRBJ2-3 few TRBV5-1 TRBD2 TGCGCCAGCAGCCTCGGGAAGCGGGGGGAACTCAGCACAGATACGCAGTATTTT CASSLGKRGELSTDTQYF
TRBJ2-7 NA TRBV6-6 TRBD1 TGTGCCAGCAGGTCCGCTTTAACAGGGGGCTCTCACGAGCAGTACTTC CASRSALTGGSHEQYF
TRBJ2-7 NA TRBV25-1 NA TGTGCCAGCAGTGTGACTGGAAGTTACGAGCAGTACTTC CASSVTGSYEQYF
TRBJ2-3 NA TRBV29-1 NA TGCAGCGTTTTCTTTCGCGGGGCTGGCCATACGCAGTATTTT CSVFFRGAGHTQYF
TRBJ1-1 NA TRBV19 NA TGTGCCAGTAGTATAGACAGCTTGAACACTGAAGCTTTCTTT CASSIDSLNTEAFF
TRBJ1-1 NA TRBV6-2/TRBV6-3 NA TGTGCCAGCAGTTACACCCGGACGGGCTGGACTGAAGCTTTCTTT CASSYTRTGWTEAFF
TRBJ1-6 NA TRBV5-1 NA TGCGCCAGCAGCTTGGAAGGGTCCCATAATTCACCCCTCCACTTT CASSLEGSHNSPLHF
TRBJ1-2 NA TRBV7-3 TRBD1 TGTGCCAGCAGCCCAACAGGGGGCGATTACTATGGCTACACCTTC CASSPTGGDYYGYTF
TRBJ1-1 NA TRBV4-3 TRBD1 TGCGCCAGCAGCCAAGACGGCAGGGGGCTTGAAGCTTTCTTT CASSQDGRGLEAFF
TRBJ1-2 NA TRBV6-5 NA TGTGCCAGCAATACAGAGGCCCTTGGCTACACCTTC CASNTEALGYTF
TRBJ1-3 few TRBV7-2 TRBD1 TGTGCCAGCAGCTTCCGGAACTTGGACAGGGATGGAAACACCATATATTTT CASSFRNLDRDGNTIYF
TRBJ2-3 NA TRBV3-1/TRBV3-2 TRBD2 TGTGCCAGCAGCCAAGATGCTAGCGGGGTTGTAGATACGCAGTATTTT CASSQDASGVVDTQYF
TRBJ1-3 NA TRBV2 NA TGTGCCAGCAGTGACAGCGGGACCTCTGGAAACACCATATATTTT CASSDSGTSGNTIYF
TRBJ1-6 NA TRBV19 TRBD1 TGTGCCAGTAGTGGGACAGGGAACGTTTCACCCCTCCACTTT CASSGTGNVSPLHF
TRBJ1-3 NA TRBV4-1 TRBD1 TGCGCCAGCAGCCCCGGGGACAGCTCTGGAAACACCATATATTTT CASSPGDSSGNTIYF
TRBJ2-1 NA TRBV24-1 NA TGTGCCACCAGTGTCGGGGGAAATGAGCAGTTCTTC CATSVGGNEQFF
TRBJ2-2 NA TRBV5-1 NA TGCGCCAGCAGCTCGCTAGCGACAGGGACCGGGGAGCTGTTTTTT CASSSLATGTGELFF
TRBJ1-5 NA TRBV4-1 TRBD1 TGCGCCAGCAGCCATAGGACAGGGGCCGGTCAGCCCCAGCATTTT CASSHRTGAGQPQHF
TRBJ2-3 NA TRBV2 NA TGTGCCAGCAGTGTCTCTGGCGGGGATACGCAGTATTTT CASSVSGGDTQYF
TRBJ1-2 NA TRBV11-3 NA TGTGCCAGCAGCCTGGGGCCGGGGAGCTACACCTTC CASSLGPGSYTF
TRBJ1-5 once TRBV2 NA TGTGCCAGCAGGGGGTTTGGGACAATATATCAGCCCCAGCATTTT CASRGFGTIYQPQHF
TRBJ1-6 NA TRBV19 TRBD1 TGTGCCAGTAGTCCGGTGACAGGGGGCGCTTCACCCCTCCACTTT CASSPVTGGASPLHF
TRBJ1-5 NA TRBV5-6 NA TGTGCCAGCAGCTTAGGGGCTGGTCAGCCCCAGCATTTT CASSLGAGQPQHF
TRBJ2-2 NA TRBV21-1 NA TGTGCCAGCAGCAAATTTCCGCGGTTTCGGGACAGGGTACGGGCCGGGGAGCTGTTTTTT CASSKFPRFRDRVRAGELFF
TRBJ1-2 NA TRBV24-1 TRBD1 TGTGCCACCAGTGATTGGACAGGGAGGTATGGCTACACCTTC CATSDWTGRYGYTF
TRBJ1-1 NA TRBV9 NA TGTGCCAGCAGCGTAGACGGGATCGCTGAAGCTTTCTTT CASSVDGIAEAFF
TRBJ2-3 NA TRBV4-1 NA TGCGCCAGCAGCCAAGTAGTGACTGATACGCAGTATTTT CASSQVVTDTQYF
TRBJ2-7 NA TRBV28 NA TGTGCCAGCAGTCCGATCAGGGGGGGATCCTACGAGCAGTACTTC CASSPIRGGSYEQYF
TRBJ1-1 NA TRBV7-3 NA TGTGCCAGCAGCCCTGACTGGAACACTGAAGCTTTCTTT CASSPDWNTEAFF
TRBJ2-5 once TRBV11-2 NA TGTGCCAGCAGCTTAAGGGGGGCGGGCTTCGCCCCGGAGACCCAGTACTTC CASSLRGAGFAPETQYF
TRBJ2-3 NA TRBV1 NA TGCACCAAAACCCTAAGGGGGAGGGCAGATACGCAGTATTTT CTKTLRGRADTQYF
TRBJ1-2 NA TRBV7-3 TRBD1 TGTGCCAGCAGCTTAACCGGACAGGGGCTGGGAGGCTACACCTTC CASSLTGQGLGGYTF
TRBJ2-1 NA TRBV7-9 TRBD1 TGTGCCAGCAGCCCACAGGGGGGAAGCGTCCGGGATTATGAGCAGTTCTTC CASSPQGGSVRDYEQFF
TRBJ2-7 NA TRBV3-1/TRBV3-2 TRBD1 TGTGCCAGCAGCCAAACCCCCGGGACAGCGACCTACGAGCAGTACTTC CASSQTPGTATYEQYF
TRBJ1-2 NA TRBV3-1/TRBV3-2 NA TGTGCCAGCAGCCAAGACGACAGGACAAGCGGCTACACCTTC CASSQDDRTSGYTF
TRBJ1-6 NA TRBV5-1 TRBD1 TGCGCCAGCAGCTTGGCAGGGGGCGAGTCACCCCTCCACTTT CASSLAGGESPLHF
TRBJ2-1 NA TRBV9 NA TGTGCCAGCAGCCGAGACAGCACTGAGCAGTTCTTC CASSRDSTEQFF
TRBJ1-5 NA TRBV11-2 NA TGTGCCAGCAGCGGGGGACCAAATCAGCCCCAGCATTTT CASSGGPNQPQHF
TRBJ1-5 NA TRBV7-3 NA TGTGCCAGCAGCTCTAGATGGGGGGGATTATATAGCAATCAGCCCCAGCATTTT CASSSRWGGLYSNQPQHF
TRBJ1-6 once TRBV5-1 NA TGCGCCAGCAGCTTCTCGACAGGTGATAATTCACCCCTCCACTTT CASSFSTGDNSPLHF
TRBJ2-3 NA TRBV13 NA TGTGCCAGCAGCTTAAGAGCTTCTAGCACAGATACGCAGTATTTT CASSLRASSTDTQYF
TRBJ1-1 NA TRBV3-1/TRBV3-2 NA TGTGCCAGCAGCCAAGAGGGGAGGGCTTTCTTT CASSQEGRAFF
TRBJ2-3 NA TRBV4-1 TRBD2 TGCGCCAGCAGCCAAACCCCGGGCGGGGGGACGACAGATACGCAGTATTTT CASSQTPGGGTTDTQYF
TRBJ1-1 NA TRBV4-2 NA TGTGCCAGCAGCCAAGAAACAGGCGAGCCTGAAGCTTTCTTT CASSQETGEPEAFF
TRBJ2-3 NA TRBV11-2 TRBD2 TGTGCCAGCAGCTCACTGGGGACTAGCGTAGGAGATACGCAGTATTTT CASSSLGTSVGDTQYF
TRBJ2-3 NA TRBV6-4 TRBD1 TGTGCCAGCAGTGACGATGCAGGGGGCGCAGATACGCAGTATTTT CASSDDAGGADTQYF
TRBJ2-3 NA TRBV28 TRBD1 TGTGCCAGCAGTCCCCCGGGACAGTTTAGCACAGATACGCAGTATTTT CASSPPGQFSTDTQYF
TRBJ1-1 once TRBV7-2 NA TGTGCCAGCAGCTCTATTCGGGGTACTGAAGCTTTCTTT CASSSIRGTEAFF
TRBJ1-2 NA TRBV6-5 NA TGTGCCAGCAGTTACGGAAGGGCCCACGGCTACACCTTC CASSYGRAHGYTF
TRBJ1-3 few TRBV7-3 TRBD1 TGTGCCAGCAGCTTGTCAGGGGGCGCAAACACCATATATTTT CASSLSGGANTIYF
TRBJ2-1 NA TRBV7-6 TRBD1 TGTGCCAGCAGCTTAACATTGGGACAGTCCTACAATGAGCAGTTCTTC CASSLTLGQSYNEQFF
TRBJ1-1 NA TRBV5-1 NA TGCGCCAGCAGCCCTGGGGCGCGTGAGAACACTGAAGCTTTCTTT CASSPGARENTEAFF
TRBJ2-5 once TRBV5-6 TRBD2 TGTGCCAGCAGCTTGCTCGACGGGGGGGCTGGGGAGACCCAGTACTTC CASSLLDGGAGETQYF
TRBJ1-5 NA TRBV5-6 TRBD1 TGTGCCAGCAGCTTAAGCTATGGACAGGGGAGCAATCAGCCCCAGCATTTT CASSLSYGQGSNQPQHF